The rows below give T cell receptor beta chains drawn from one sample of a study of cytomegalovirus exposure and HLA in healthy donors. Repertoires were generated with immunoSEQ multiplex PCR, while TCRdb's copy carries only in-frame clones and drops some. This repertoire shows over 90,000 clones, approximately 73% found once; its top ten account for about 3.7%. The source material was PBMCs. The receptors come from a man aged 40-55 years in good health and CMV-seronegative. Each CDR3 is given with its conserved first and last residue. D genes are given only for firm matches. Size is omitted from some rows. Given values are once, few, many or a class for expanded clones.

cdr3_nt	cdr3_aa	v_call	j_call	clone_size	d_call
TGTGCCAGCACGGGGGGAAGTCCTAATTGGAAACTGTTTTTT	CASTGGSPNWKLFF	TRBV2	TRBJ1-4	-	-
TGCGCCAGCAGCCAAGATTCAGGGTATGGCTACACCTTC	CASSQDSGYGYTF	TRBV4-3	TRBJ1-2	-	-
TGCAGCGTTGGCGGGGCGGAATATGGCTACACCTTC	CSVGGAEYGYTF	TRBV29-1	TRBJ1-2	-	-
TGCGCCAGCAGCCCGACCCGGGACAGTCTAGGCGGCTACACCTTC	CASSPTRDSLGGYTF	TRBV5-1	TRBJ1-2	-	TRBD1
TGTGCCAGCAAGGCGACAGAATACAATGAGCAGTTCTTC	CASKATEYNEQFF	TRBV5-4	TRBJ2-1	-	-
TGCGCCAGCAGCTTTGATTCAGGGGGCGCGCATGAAAAACTGTTTTTT	CASSFDSGGAHEKLFF	TRBV5-1	TRBJ1-4	-	TRBD1
TGCGCCAGCAGCCAAGGACAGGGGGGAAGCTCCTACGAGCAGTACTTC	CASSQGQGGSSYEQYF	TRBV4-1	TRBJ2-7	-	TRBD1
TGCGCCAGCAGCCCAAATCTCAGGGGTCCGGGCGAAAAACTGTTTTTT	CASSPNLRGPGEKLFF	TRBV5-1	TRBJ1-4	few	-
TGTGCCAGCAGCGAAGGGACTAGCGGTTTTGGGTACGAGCAGTACTTC	CASSEGTSGFGYEQYF	TRBV7-2	TRBJ2-7	-	TRBD2
TGTGCCAGCAGCCCCCCGGGGGGCGCCTACGAGCAGTACTTC	CASSPPGGAYEQYF	TRBV7-9	TRBJ2-7	-	-
TGCGCCAGCAGCCAAGAGAGGTCCCTCTACGAGCAGTACTTC	CASSQERSLYEQYF	TRBV4-1	TRBJ2-7	few	-
TGTGCCAGCTCCCTCGGGGAGGGGACGGGCGTTCAGTACTTC	CASSLGEGTGVQYF	TRBV18	TRBJ2-4	-	TRBD2
TGTGCCAGCAGCGCCCAAGGGCGGGCCTATAATTCACCCCTCCACTTT	CASSAQGRAYNSPLHF	TRBV7-3	TRBJ1-6	-	-
TGTGCCAGCCTCAGCGGGAGCGGGCCAACCTACGAGCAGTACTTC	CASLSGSGPTYEQYF	TRBV28	TRBJ2-7	-	TRBD2
TGCAGCGTTGAAGATCTCTACGAGCAGTACTTC	CSVEDLYEQYF	TRBV29-1	TRBJ2-7	many	-
TGCAGCGGGACAACCCATACCTACGAGCAGTACTTC	CSGTTHTYEQYF	TRBV29-1	TRBJ2-7	-	-
TGTGCCAGCAGTTTAGGGCAGGGGAGTGGCACTGAAGCTTTCTTT	CASSLGQGSGTEAFF	TRBV27	TRBJ1-1	-	-
TGCGCCAGCAGATTTACCCTTACAGCCTATGGCTACACCTTC	CASRFTLTAYGYTF	TRBV5-1	TRBJ1-2	-	-
TGTGCCAGCAGCTTGGGGGGAGGAGGGTTGTATAATTCACCCCTCCACTTT	CASSLGGGGLYNSPLHF	TRBV5-4	TRBJ1-6	-	-
TGTGCCAGCAGCTTCGGCAGGGGGCACGTCGGCTACACCTTC	CASSFGRGHVGYTF	TRBV5-6	TRBJ1-2	few	TRBD1
TGTGCCAGCAGTGTAGTCGGCAGCGAATTCTACGAGCAGTACTTC	CASSVVGSEFYEQYF	TRBV2	TRBJ2-7	-	-
TGCGCCAGCAGGGATACAACAGACCACCTCTACGAGCAGTACTTC	CASRDTTDHLYEQYF	TRBV10-2	TRBJ2-7	-	-
TGTGCCAGCAGCGGGAGGCCGCGAAGGGATGGCTACACCTTC	CASSGRPRRDGYTF	TRBV9	TRBJ1-2	-	-
TGTGCCAGCAGCCTGTTTAGCGGCGCTATTTCCCAAGAGACCCAGTACTTC	CASSLFSGAISQETQYF	TRBV5-6	TRBJ2-5	-	-
TGTGCCTGGAGCCGGGAGGTAAATAGCAATCAGCCCCAGCATTTT	CAWSREVNSNQPQHF	TRBV30	TRBJ1-5	-	-
TGTGCCAGCAGGCACCTAGGAGGGGGGGCCCCTTACAATGAGCAGTTCTTC	CASRHLGGGAPYNEQFF	TRBV27	TRBJ2-1	-	-
TGTGCCAGCAGCTTTCGTCAGGATTCACCCCTCCACTTT	CASSFRQDSPLHF	TRBV28	TRBJ1-6	-	-
TGTGCCAGCAGCTTGGACTCAGGGATGAACACTGAAGCTTTCTTT	CASSLDSGMNTEAFF	TRBV5-4	TRBJ1-1	-	-
TGTGCCAGCAGCCAGCGATCTGGCGAGCAGTACTTC	CASSQRSGEQYF	TRBV4-2	TRBJ2-7	-	-
TGTGCCAGCAGCGAAACCGGGACTAGCGATATTCATGAGCAGTTCTTC	CASSETGTSDIHEQFF	TRBV5-6	TRBJ2-1	-	TRBD2
TGTGCCAGCAGCCAAGGAGGGGCCCAGCATTTT	CASSQGGAQHF	TRBV27	TRBJ1-5	-	-
TGTGCCAGCAGCTTAGTTAACCCGGGGAGCTCCTACGAGCAGTACTTC	CASSLVNPGSSYEQYF	TRBV7-8	TRBJ2-7	-	-
TGCGCCAGCAGCTTTAGCGGTTACACAGATACGCAGTATTTT	CASSFSGYTDTQYF	TRBV5-1	TRBJ2-3	-	-
TGTGCCTGGAGTGTTCGTACTAGCGGGGTTTACAATGAGCAGTTCTTC	CAWSVRTSGVYNEQFF	TRBV30	TRBJ2-1	-	TRBD2
TGCGCCACGGAACAATCTAGCGGGGGGCCTTATGAGCAGTTCTTC	CATEQSSGGPYEQFF	TRBV10-2	TRBJ2-1	few	TRBD2
TGCGCCAGCAGTCAAGCGGGCTACAATGAGCAGTTCTTC	CASSQAGYNEQFF	TRBV5-1	TRBJ2-1	-	-
TGCGCCAGCAGCCAACGTCTAGCGGGGGGGTCAGGGTTAGAGAGAGAGACCCAGTACTTC	CASSQRLAGGSGLERETQYF	TRBV4-1	TRBJ2-5	few	TRBD2